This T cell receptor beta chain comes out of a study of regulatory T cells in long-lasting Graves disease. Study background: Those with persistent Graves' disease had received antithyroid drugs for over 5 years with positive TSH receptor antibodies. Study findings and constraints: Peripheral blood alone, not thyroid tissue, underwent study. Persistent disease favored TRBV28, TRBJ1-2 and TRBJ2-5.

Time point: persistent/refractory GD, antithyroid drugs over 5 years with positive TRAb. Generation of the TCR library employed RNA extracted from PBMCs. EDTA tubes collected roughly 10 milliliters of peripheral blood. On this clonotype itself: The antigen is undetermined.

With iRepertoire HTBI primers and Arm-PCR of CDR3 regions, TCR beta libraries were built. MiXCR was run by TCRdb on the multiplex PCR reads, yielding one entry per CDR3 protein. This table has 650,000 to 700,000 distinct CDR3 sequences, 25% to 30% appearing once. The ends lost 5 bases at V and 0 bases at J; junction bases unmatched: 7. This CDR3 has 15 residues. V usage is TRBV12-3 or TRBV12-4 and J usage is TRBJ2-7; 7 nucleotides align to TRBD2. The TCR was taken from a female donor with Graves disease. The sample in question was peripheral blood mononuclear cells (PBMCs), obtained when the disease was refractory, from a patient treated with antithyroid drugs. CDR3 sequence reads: CASSPSGGSSYEQYF. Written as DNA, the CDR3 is TGTGCCAGCAGTCCGTCGGGCGGGAGCTCCTACGAGCAGTACTTC.